This T cell receptor beta chain came from a study of T cells in narcolepsy. For the study at large: Healthy controls were enrolled alongside patients with narcolepsy type 1 or type 2.

About this clone: Its specificity is not known.

Study-wide results and caveats: HCRT-specific and TRIB2-specific autoreactive clonotypes appeared among same-patient CSF and blood CD4+ clonotypes. Some memory CD4+ repertoires had no autoreactive clone sequences.

Between the trimmed V and J ends, which lost 0 bases and 8 bases, there was a span of 13 bases. The length of the CDR3 is 15 residues. Germline CDR1 reads SEHNR; CDR2 reads FQNEAQ (reference sequence). Clones were sequenced by immunoSEQ multiplex PCR, and TCRdb holds only the in-frame ones, with some missing. The sample consists of about 40,000 clones, 88% of them appearing once. This TCR was recovered from a human donor with narcolepsy. Specimen: CD45RA- memory CD4+ T cells from PBMCs. The chain uses TRBV7-9 and TRBJ1-4; maybe TRBD1 (6 bases). The CDR3 nucleotides read TGTGCCAGCAGCTTAGCGCCAGGGGTTGGAGAAAAACTGTTTTTT. This encodes CASSLAPGVGEKLFF.